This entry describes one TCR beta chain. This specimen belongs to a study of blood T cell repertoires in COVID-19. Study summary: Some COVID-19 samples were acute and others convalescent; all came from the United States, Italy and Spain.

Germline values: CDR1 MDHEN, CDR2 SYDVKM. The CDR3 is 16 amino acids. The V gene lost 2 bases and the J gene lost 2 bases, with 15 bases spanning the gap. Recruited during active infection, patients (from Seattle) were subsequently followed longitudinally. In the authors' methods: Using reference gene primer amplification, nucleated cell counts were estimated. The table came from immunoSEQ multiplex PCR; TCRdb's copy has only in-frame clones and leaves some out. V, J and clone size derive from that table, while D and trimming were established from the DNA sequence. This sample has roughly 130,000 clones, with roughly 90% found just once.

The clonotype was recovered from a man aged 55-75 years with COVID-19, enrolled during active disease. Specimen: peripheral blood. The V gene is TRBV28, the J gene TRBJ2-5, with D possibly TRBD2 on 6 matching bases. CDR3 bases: TGTGCCAGCAGTTTAGTGAGGCTAAGCGGGCAAGAGACCCAGTACTTC. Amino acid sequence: CASSLVRLSGQETQYF.